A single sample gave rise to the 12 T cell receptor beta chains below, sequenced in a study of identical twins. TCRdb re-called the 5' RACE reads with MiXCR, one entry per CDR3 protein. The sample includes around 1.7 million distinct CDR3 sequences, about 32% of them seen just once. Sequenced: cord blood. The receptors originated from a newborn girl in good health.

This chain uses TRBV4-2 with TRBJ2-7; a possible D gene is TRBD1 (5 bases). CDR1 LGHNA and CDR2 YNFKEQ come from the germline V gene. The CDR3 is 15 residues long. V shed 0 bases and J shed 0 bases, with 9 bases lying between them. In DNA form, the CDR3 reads TGTGCCAGCAGCCAAGATGGGGCGAACTCCTACGAGCAGTACTTC. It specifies CASSQDGANSYEQYF.

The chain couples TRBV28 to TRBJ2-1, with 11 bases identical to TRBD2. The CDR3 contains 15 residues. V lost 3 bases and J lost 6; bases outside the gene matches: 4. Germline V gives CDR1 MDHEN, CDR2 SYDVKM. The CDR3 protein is CASSFETSGTNEQFF. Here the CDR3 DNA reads TGTGCCAGCAGTTTTGAGACTAGCGGGACCAATGAGCAGTTCTTC.

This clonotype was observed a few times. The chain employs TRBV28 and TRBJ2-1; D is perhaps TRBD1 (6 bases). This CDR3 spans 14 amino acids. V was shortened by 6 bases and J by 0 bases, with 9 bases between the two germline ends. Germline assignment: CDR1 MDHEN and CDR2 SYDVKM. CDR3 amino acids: CASRPGDSYNEQFF. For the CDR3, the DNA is TGTGCCAGCAGGCCAGGGGACTCCTACAATGAGCAGTTCTTC. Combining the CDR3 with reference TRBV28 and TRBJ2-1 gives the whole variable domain DVKVTQSSRYLVKRTGEKVFLECVQDMDHENMFWYRQDPGLGLRLIYFSYDVKMKEKGDIPEGYSVSREKKERFSLILESASTNQTSMYLCASRPGDSYNEQFFGPGTRLTVL.

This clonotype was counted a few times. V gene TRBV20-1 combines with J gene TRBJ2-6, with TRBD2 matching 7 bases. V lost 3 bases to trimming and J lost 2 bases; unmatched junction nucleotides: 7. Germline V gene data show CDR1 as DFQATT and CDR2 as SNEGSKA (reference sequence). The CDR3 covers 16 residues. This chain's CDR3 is CSASLRGSAGANVLTF. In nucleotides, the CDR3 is TGCAGTGCTAGCCTGCGGGGGTCGGCTGGGGCCAACGTCCTGACTTTC.

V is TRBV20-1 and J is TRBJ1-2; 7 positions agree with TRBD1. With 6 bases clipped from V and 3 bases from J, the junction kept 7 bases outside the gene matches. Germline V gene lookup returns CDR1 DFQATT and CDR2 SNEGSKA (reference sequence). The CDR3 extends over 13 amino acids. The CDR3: CSATQGVYYGYTF. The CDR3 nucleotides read TGCAGTGCGACGCAGGGGGTTTACTATGGCTACACCTTC.

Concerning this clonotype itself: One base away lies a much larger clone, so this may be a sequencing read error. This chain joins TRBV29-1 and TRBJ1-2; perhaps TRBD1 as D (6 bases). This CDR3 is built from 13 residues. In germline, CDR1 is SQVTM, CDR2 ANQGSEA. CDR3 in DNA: TGCAGCGTTACGGGGGGCAGTATGTATGGCTGCACCTTC. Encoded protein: CSVTGGSMYGCTF.

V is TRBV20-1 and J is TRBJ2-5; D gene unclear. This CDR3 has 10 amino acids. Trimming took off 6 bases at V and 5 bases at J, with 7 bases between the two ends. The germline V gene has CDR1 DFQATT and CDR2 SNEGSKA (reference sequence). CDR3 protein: CSAEYETQYF. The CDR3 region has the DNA TGCAGTGCAGAATACGAGACCCAGTACTTC.

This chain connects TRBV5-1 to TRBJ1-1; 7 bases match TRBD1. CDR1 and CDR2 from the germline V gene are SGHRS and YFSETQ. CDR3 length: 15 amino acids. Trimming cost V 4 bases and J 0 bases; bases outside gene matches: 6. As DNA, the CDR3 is TGCGCCAGCAGCCGTCACAGGGGCCTGAACACTGAAGCTTTCTTT. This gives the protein CASSRHRGLNTEAFF.

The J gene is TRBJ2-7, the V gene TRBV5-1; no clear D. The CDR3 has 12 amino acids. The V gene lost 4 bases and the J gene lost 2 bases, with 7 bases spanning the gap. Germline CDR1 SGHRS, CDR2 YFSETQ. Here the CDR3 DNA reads TGCGCCAGCAGCCATGAAACCTACGAGCAGTACTTC. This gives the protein CASSHETYEQYF.

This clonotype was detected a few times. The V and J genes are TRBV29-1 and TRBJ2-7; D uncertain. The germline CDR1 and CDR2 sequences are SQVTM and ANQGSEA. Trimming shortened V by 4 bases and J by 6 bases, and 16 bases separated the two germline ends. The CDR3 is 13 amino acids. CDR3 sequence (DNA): TGCAGCGTTGGGCCGACCGGGTGGGGCGAGCAGTACTTC. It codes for CSVGPTGWGEQYF.

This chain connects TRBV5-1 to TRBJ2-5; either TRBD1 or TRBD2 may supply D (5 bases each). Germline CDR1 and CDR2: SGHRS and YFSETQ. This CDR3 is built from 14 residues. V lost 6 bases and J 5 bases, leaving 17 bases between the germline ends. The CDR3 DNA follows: TGCGCCAGCAACCCCCTGGGGGTATTGGAGACCCAGTACTTC. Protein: CASNPLGVLETQYF.

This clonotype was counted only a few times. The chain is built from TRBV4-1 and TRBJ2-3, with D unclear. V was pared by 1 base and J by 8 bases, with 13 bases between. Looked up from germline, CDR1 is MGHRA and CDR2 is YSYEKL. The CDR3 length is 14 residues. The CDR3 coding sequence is TGCGCCAGCAGCCAAGGTACAGTCATAGCTACGCAGTATTTT. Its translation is CASSQGTVIATQYF.